The 14 T cell receptor beta chains listed next were all sequenced from one sample in a study of regulatory T cells in long-lasting Graves disease. The time point was: persistent/refractory GD, antithyroid drugs over 5 years with positive TRAb. TCR sequences were obtained from RNA taken from PBMCs. Combining iRepertoire HTBI primers with Arm-PCR of CDR3 regions, the authors built TCR beta libraries. Each CDR3 protein gets one entry after TCRdb re-called the multiplex PCR reads with MiXCR. The data contain a few hundred thousand distinct CDR3 sequences, 20% to 30% of them singletons. This specimen consisted of peripheral blood mononuclear cells (PBMCs), obtained when the disease was refractory, from a patient treated with antithyroid drugs. These receptors were collected from a female donor with Graves disease.

A few counts support this clonotype. In DNA, the CDR3 is TGCGCCAGTAGCAGGGAATTCGTCTACGAGCAGTACTTC. Its translation is CASSREFVYEQYF. The V gene is TRBV5-1, the J gene TRBJ2-7, with a tentative D call TRBD1 (5 bases). The CDR3 extends over 13 amino acids. V was pared by 8 bases and J by 3 bases, with 15 bases between. The germline gives CDR1 SGHRS, CDR2 YFSETQ. Complete variable domain (other parts from reference TRBV5-1 and TRBJ2-7): KAGVTQTPRYLIKTRGQQVTLSCSPISGHRSVSWYQQTPGQGLQFLFEYFSETQRNKGNFPGRFSGRQFSNSRSEMNVSTLELGDSALYLCASSREFVYEQYFGPGTRLTVT.

This chain connects TRBV11-1 to TRBJ2-2, with TRBD2 matching over 8 bases. The CDR3 is 18 amino acids. Germline-derived CDR1 and CDR2 are SGHAT and FQDESV (reference sequence). V gave up 5 bases and J gave up 2 bases; unmatched junction bases: 13. The CDR3 loop is CASSLTPPGTSNTGELFF. The CDR3 bases are TGTGCCAGCAGCCTCACGCCACCCGGGACTAGTAACACCGGGGAGCTGTTTTTT.

The table lists this clonotype with many counts. This chain links TRBV24-1 with TRBJ1-2; 8 bases line up with TRBD1. The length of the CDR3 is 14 residues. J lost 8 bases, V lost 4 bases, and 8 bases had no gene match. The germline V gene encodes CDR1 KGHDR and CDR2 SFDVKD. This CDR3 is CATSDPTGALGYTF. The DNA for the CDR3 is TGTGCCACCAGTGACCCGACAGGGGCTTTAGGCTACACCTTC.

The V and J genes are TRBV6-2 or TRBV6-3 and TRBJ1-3; D gene ambiguous. Germline values: CDR1 MNHEY, CDR2 SVGEGT. The CDR3 runs to 13 residues. V dropped 0 bases and J dropped 4 bases, with 4 bases sitting between them. CDR3 nucleotide sequence: TGTGCCAGCAGTTACTCCGGGGGAAACACCATATATTTT. Translated, it gives CASSYSGGNTIYF.

This clonotype appeared many times. The chain carries TRBV20-1 and TRBJ2-7; TRBD2 aligns across 9 bases. This CDR3 has 15 residues. In germline, CDR1 is DFQATT, CDR2 SNEGSKA (reference sequence). The ends lost 6 bases at V and 5 bases at J; junction bases unmatched: 14. Here the CDR3 reads CSANEGSGSGNEQYF. CDR3 DNA sequence: TGCAGTGCCAACGAAGGTAGCGGGAGTGGTAACGAGCAGTACTTC.

This chain connects TRBV7-2 to TRBJ2-1; TRBD2 agrees at 10 bases. This CDR3 has 14 amino acids. Germline lookup yields CDR1 SGHTA and CDR2 FQGNSA. Unmatched junction bases numbered 9, after V lost 6 bases and J lost 10 bases. The CDR3 reads CASRRLAGKLEQFF. In DNA form, the CDR3 reads TGTGCCAGCAGGAGACTAGCGGGCAAATTGGAGCAGTTCTTC.

This clonotype was recorded at least ten times. V and J are TRBV6-5 and TRBJ1-4; the D gene is possibly TRBD1 (5 bases). The CDR3 is 14 amino acids. Germline CDR1 MNHEY, CDR2 SVGAGI. Trimming stripped 4 bases from V and 8 bases from J, with 14 bases between. This chain's CDR3 is CASSFRGFGEKLFF. The CDR3 region has the DNA TGTGCCAGCAGTTTCCGGGGCTTCGGGGAAAAACTGTTTTTT.

This clonotype has just a few counts. The CDR3 DNA reads as TGTGCCAGCAGTTCGCCTAGGGTAATATCGACCGAAGCTTTCTTT. Its protein product is CASSSPRVISTEAFF. The chain employs TRBV12-3 or TRBV12-4 and TRBJ1-1; D is undetermined. Trimming stripped 4 bases from V and 8 bases from J, with 20 bases between. CDR3 length equals 15 residues.

This chain connects TRBV7-9 to TRBJ1-5; D may be TRBD1 (6 bases). Trimming pared 8 bases from V and 0 bases from J, leaving 17 bases between. CDR3 size: 16 residues. Germline CDR1 reads SEHNR; CDR2 reads FQNEAQ (reference sequence). This chain's CDR3 is CASGGTTGTSNQPQHF. DNA for the CDR3: TGTGCCAGCGGGGGCACCACCGGGACTAGCAATCAGCCCCAGCATTTT.

In its sample, this clonotype was seen a few times. J is TRBJ1-5 and V is TRBV24-1, with D unresolved. Germline V gene data show CDR1 as KGHDR and CDR2 as SFDVKD. The V and J ends lost 4 bases and 4 bases respectively, with 10 bases between them. The CDR3 sequence is 14 residues long. The chain's CDR3 is CATSDTPWNQPQHF. In DNA form, the CDR3 reads TGTGCCACCAGTGACACCCCGTGGAATCAGCCCCAGCATTTT.

The rearrangement joins TRBV3-1 to TRBJ2-7; D unresolved. This CDR3 spans 12 amino acids. The germline V gene has CDR1 LGHDT and CDR2 YNNKEL (reference sequence). Deletions cut 2 bases from V and 9 bases from J, with 11 bases between. DNA for the CDR3: TGTGCCAGCAGCCAATCACCGGAGACGCAGTACTTC. Its translation: CASSQSPETQYF.

The V gene is TRBV29-1, the J gene TRBJ2-2; 10 positions match TRBD1. The CDR3 has 16 residues. The junction had 7 bases not matched to a gene; V was cut back by 4 bases and J by 2 bases. CDR1 SQVTM and CDR2 ANQGSEA come from the germline V gene. CDR3 coding DNA: TGCAGCGTTGTGGTCCGGGACAGGGGTAACACCGGGGAGCTGTTTTTT. It codes for CSVVVRDRGNTGELFF.

Many counts were recorded for this clonotype. This sequence joins TRBV2 and TRBJ2-2, with a tentative D call TRBD2 (6 bases). The V end was cut by 8 bases, the J end by 4 bases, with 17 bases between. Per the germline V gene, CDR1 is SNHLY and CDR2 is FYNNEI. The CDR3 spans 15 residues. CDR3 in amino acids: CASAYLGGSTGELFF. CDR3 nucleotides: TGTGCCAGCGCCTACTTGGGGGGATCCACCGGGGAGCTGTTTTTT.

This clonotype has only one observation. In DNA, the CDR3 is TGTGCCAGCAGCGTAGAGGGTGACAGGGTTTGCACTGAAGCTTTCTTT. This codes for CASSVEGDRVCTEAFF. The chain links TRBV9 to TRBJ1-1; 7 positions agree with TRBD1. V trimming: 0 bases; J trimming: 4 bases; junction bases outside the gene matches: 9. Germline CDR1 and CDR2: SGDLS and YYNGEE. The CDR3 has 16 residues.